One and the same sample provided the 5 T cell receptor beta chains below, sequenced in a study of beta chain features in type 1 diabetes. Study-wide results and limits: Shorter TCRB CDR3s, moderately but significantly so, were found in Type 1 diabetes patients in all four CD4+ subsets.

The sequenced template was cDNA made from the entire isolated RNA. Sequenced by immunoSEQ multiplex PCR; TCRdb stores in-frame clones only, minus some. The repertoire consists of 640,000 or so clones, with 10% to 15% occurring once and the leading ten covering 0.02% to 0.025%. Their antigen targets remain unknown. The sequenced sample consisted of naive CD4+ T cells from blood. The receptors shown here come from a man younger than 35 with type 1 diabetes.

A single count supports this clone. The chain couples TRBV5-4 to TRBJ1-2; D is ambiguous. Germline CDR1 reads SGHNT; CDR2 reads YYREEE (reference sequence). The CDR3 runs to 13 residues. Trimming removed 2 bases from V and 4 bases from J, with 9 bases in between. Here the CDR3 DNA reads TGTGCCAGCAGCTTTGCCGGCCCCTATGGCTACACCTTC. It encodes CASSFAGPYGYTF.

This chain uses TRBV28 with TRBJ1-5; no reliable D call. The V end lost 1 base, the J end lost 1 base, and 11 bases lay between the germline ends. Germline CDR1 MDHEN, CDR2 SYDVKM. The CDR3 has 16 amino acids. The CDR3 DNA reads TGTGCCAGCAGTTTATACGGCCGCTGGAGCAATCAGCCCCAGCATTTT. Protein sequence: CASSLYGRWSNQPQHF.

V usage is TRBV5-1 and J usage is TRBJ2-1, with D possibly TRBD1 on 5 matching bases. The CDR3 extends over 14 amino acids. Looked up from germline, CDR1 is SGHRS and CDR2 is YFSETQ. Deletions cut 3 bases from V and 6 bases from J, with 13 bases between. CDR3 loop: CASSWKTVSNEQFF. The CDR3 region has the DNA TGCGCCAGCAGCTGGAAGACAGTTAGCAATGAGCAGTTCTTC.

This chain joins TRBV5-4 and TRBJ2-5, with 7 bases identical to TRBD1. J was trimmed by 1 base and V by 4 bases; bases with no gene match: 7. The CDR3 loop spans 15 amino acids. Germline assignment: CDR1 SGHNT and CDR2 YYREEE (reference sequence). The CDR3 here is CASSLGTVLQETQYF. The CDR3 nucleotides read TGTGCCAGCAGCCTTGGGACAGTCCTCCAAGAGACCCAGTACTTC.

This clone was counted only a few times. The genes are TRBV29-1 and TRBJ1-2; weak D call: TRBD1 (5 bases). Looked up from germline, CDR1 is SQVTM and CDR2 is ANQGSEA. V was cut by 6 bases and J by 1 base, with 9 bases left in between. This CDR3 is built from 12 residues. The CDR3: CSVKGDNYGYTF. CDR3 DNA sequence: TGCAGCGTCAAAGGGGATAACTATGGCTACACCTTC.